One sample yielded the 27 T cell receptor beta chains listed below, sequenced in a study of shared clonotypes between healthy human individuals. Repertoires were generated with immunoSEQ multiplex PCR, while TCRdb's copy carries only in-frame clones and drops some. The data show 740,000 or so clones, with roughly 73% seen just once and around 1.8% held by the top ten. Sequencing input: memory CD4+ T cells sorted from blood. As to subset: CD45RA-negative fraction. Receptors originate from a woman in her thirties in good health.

CDR3 loop: CASSFRAGVDYEQYF. The CDR3 DNA follows: TGCGCCAGCAGCTTCCGGGCGGGAGTCGACTACGAGCAGTACTTC. The chain carries TRBV5-1 and TRBJ2-5; TRBD2 matches 7 bases. The last part of the DNA fits TRBJ2-7 better; the J call may be wrong. The CDR3 is made up of 15 amino acids. Germline V lookup: CDR1 SGHRS, CDR2 YFSETQ.

This CDR3 reads CASSFQGSRTEAFF. The CDR3 nucleotides are TGTGCCAGCAGCTTTCAAGGGTCCCGGACTGAAGCTTTCTTT. The chain carries TRBV11-3 and TRBJ1-1; unclear D gene. CDR3 size: 14 residues. V was pared by 3 bases and J by 5 bases, with 13 bases between. The V gene's germline CDR1 is SGHNT and CDR2 YENEEA.

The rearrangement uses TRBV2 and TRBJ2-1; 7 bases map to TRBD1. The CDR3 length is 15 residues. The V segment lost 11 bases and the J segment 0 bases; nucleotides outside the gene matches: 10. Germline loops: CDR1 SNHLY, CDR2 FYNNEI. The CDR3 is CAGGVQGHSYNEQFF. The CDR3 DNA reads TGTGCCGGAGGAGTACAGGGGCACTCCTACAATGAGCAGTTCTTC.

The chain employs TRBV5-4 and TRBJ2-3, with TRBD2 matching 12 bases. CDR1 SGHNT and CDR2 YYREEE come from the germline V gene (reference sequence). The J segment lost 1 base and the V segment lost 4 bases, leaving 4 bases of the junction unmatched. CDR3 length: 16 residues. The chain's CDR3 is CASSLRTSGGTDTQYF. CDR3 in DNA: TGTGCCAGCAGCCTCCGGACTAGCGGGGGCACAGATACGCAGTATTTT.

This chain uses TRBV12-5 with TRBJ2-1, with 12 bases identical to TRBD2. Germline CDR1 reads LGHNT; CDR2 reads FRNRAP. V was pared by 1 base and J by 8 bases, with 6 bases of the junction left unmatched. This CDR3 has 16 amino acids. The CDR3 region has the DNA TGTGCTAGTGGTTTGGGACTAGCGGGAGTCAGGGATGAGCAGTTCTTC. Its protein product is CASGLGLAGVRDEQFF.

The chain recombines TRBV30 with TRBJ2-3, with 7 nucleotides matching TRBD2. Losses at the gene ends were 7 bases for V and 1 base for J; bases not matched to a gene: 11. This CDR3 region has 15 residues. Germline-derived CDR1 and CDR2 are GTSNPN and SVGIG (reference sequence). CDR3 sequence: CAYRGTTLGTDTQYF. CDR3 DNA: TGTGCCTACCGGGGGACTACCCTGGGCACAGATACGCAGTATTTT.

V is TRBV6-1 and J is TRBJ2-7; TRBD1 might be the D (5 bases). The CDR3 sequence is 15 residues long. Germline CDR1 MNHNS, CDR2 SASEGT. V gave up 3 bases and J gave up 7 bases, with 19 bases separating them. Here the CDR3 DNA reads TGTGCCAGCAGTGACGGCCAGGGCCCGGTGGGTGAGCAGTACTTC. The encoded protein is CASSDGQGPVGEQYF.

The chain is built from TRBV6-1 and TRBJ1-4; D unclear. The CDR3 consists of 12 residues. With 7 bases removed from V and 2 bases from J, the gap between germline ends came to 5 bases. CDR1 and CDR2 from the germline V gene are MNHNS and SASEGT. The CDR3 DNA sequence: TGTGCCAGCACTGGGACTAATGAAAAACTGTTTTTT. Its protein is CASTGTNEKLFF.

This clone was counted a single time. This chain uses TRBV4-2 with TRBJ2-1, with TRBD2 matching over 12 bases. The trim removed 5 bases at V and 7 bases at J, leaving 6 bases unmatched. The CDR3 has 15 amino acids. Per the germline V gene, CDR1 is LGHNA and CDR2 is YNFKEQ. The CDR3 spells CASSGLAGGENEQFF. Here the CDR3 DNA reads TGTGCCAGCAGCGGGCTAGCGGGAGGGGAAAATGAGCAGTTCTTC.

In DNA form, the CDR3 reads TGCAGCGTTGAAGGACTAGCGGGAGAAGGCTCCTACGAGCAGTACTTC. Encoded protein: CSVEGLAGEGSYEQYF. The V gene is TRBV29-1, the J gene TRBJ2-7; 12 bases align to TRBD2. The CDR3 runs to 16 residues. CDR1 and CDR2 from the germline V gene are SQVTM and ANQGSEA. The ends lost 1 base at V and 0 bases at J; junction bases unmatched: 4.

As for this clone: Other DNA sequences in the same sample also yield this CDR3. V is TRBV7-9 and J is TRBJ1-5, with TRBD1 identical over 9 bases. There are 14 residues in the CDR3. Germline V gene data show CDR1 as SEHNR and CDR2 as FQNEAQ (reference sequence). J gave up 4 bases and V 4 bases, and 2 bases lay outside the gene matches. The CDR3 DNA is TGTGCCAGCAGCTCTGACAGGGGGAATCAGCCCCAGCATTTT. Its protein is CASSSDRGNQPQHF.

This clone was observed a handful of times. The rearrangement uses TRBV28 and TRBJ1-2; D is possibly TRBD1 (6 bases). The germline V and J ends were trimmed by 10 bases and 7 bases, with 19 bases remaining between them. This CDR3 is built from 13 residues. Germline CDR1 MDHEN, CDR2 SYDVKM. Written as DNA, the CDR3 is TGTGCCATCCAACCTCGGGCAGGGGTTGGCTACACCTTC. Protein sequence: CAIQPRAGVGYTF.

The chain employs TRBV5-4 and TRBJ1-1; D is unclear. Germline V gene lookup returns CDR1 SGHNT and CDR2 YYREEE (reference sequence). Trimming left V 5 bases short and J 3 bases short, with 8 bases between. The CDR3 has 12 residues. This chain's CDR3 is CASSSVDTEAFF. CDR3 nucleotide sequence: TGTGCCAGCAGTTCGGTGGACACTGAAGCTTTCTTT. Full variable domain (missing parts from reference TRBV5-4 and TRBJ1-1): ETGVTQSPTHLIKTRGQQVTLRCSSQSGHNTVSWYQQALGQGPQFIFQYYREEENGRGNFPPRFSGLQFPNYSSELNVNALELDDSALYLCASSSVDTEAFFGQGTRLTVV.

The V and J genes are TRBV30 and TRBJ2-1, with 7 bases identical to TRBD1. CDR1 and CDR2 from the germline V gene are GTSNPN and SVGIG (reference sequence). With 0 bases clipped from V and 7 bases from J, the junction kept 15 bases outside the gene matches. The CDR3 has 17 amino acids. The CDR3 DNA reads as TGTGCCTGGAGTGTCGGGTTCGAGGGGGCTTGGAGTAATGAGCAGTTCTTC. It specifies CAWSVGFEGAWSNEQFF.

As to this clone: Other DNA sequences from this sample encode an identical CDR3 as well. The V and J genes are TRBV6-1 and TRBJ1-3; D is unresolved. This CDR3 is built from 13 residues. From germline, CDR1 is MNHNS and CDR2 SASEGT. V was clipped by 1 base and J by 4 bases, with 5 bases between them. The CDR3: CASSEVRGNTIYF. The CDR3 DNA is TGTGCCAGCAGTGAAGTGAGGGGAAACACCATATATTTT.

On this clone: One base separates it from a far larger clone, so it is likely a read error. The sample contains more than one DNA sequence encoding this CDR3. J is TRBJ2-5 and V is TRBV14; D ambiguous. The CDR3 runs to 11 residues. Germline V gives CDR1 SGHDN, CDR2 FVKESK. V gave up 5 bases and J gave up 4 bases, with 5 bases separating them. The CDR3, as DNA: TGTGCCAGCAGCTTAGGAGAGACCCAGTACTTC. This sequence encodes CASSLGETQYF.

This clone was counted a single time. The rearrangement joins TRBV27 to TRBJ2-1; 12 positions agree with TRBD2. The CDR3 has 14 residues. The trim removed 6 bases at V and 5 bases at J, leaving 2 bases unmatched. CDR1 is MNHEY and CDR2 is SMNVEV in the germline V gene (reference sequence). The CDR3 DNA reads TGTGCCAGCAGAAGGACTAGCGGGAACAATGAGCAGTTCTTC. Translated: CASRRTSGNNEQFF.

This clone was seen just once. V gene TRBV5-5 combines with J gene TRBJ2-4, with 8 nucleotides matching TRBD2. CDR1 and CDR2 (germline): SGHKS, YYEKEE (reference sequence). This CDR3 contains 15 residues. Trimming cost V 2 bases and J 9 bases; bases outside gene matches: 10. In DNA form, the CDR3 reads TGTGCCAGCAGCTTCCTCCGGGAGGGAGGGAGCATTCAGTACTTC. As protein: CASSFLREGGSIQYF. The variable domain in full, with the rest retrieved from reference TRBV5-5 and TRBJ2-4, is DAGVTQSPTHLIKTRGQQVTLRCSPISGHKSVSWYQQVLGQGPQFIFQYYEKEERGRGNFPDRFSARQFPNYSSELNVNALLLGDSALYLCASSFLREGGSIQYFGAGTRLSVL.

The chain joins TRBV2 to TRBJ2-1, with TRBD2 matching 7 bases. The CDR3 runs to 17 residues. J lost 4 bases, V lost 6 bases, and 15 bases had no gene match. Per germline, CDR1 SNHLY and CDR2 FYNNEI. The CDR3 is CASRIDYGGGIYNEQFF. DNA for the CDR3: TGTGCCAGCAGGATAGACTATGGGGGAGGGATATACAATGAGCAGTTCTTC.

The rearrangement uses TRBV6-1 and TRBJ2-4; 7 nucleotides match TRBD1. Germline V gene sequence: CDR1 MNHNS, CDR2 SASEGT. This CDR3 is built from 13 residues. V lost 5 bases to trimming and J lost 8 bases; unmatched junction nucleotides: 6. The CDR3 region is CASSSYRGDIQYF. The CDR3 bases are TGTGCCAGCAGTTCATACAGGGGTGACATTCAGTACTTC.

The CDR3 spells CASSLRNTEAFF. The CDR3 bases are TGTGCCAGCAGTTTAAGGAACACTGAAGCTTTCTTT. The V call is TRBV28, the J call TRBJ1-1; D is ambiguous. Trimming shortened V by 2 bases and J by 1 base, and 2 bases separated the two germline ends. The CDR3 totals 12 residues. Germline loops: CDR1 MDHEN, CDR2 SYDVKM.

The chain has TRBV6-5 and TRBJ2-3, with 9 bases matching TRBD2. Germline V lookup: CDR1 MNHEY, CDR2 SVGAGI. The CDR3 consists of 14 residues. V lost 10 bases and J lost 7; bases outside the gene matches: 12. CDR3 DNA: TGTGCCACTACGGCGGGACTAGCACCGCATACGCAGTATTTT. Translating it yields CATTAGLAPHTQYF.

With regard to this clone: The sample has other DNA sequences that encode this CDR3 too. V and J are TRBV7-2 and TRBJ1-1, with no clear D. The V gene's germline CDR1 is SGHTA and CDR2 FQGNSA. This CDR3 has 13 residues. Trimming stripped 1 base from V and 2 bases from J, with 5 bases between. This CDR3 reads CASSLGRNTEAFF. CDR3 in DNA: TGTGCCAGCAGCTTAGGAAGAAACACTGAAGCTTTCTTT.

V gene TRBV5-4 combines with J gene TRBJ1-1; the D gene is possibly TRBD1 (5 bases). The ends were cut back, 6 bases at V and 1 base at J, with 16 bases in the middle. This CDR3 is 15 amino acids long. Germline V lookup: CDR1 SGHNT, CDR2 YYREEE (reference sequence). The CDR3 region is CASTSGAAENTEAFF. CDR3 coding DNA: TGTGCCAGCACCTCCGGGGCAGCGGAGAACACTGAAGCTTTCTTT.

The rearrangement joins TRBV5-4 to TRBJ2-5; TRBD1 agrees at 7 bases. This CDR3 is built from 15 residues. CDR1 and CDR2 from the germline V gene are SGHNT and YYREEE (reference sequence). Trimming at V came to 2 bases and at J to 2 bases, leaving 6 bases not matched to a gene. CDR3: CASSLGGKAQETQYF. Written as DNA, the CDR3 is TGTGCCAGCAGCTTAGGGGGCAAAGCGCAAGAGACCCAGTACTTC.

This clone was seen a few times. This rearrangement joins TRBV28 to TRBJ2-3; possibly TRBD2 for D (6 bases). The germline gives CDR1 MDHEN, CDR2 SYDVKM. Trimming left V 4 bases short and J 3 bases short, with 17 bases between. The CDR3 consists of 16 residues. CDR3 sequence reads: CASSSPIPGLTDTQYF. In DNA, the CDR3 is TGTGCCAGCAGTTCGCCCATCCCGGGACTGACAGATACGCAGTATTTT. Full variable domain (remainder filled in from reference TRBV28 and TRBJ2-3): DVKVTQSSRYLVKRTGEKVFLECVQDMDHENMFWYRQDPGLGLRLIYFSYDVKMKEKGDIPEGYSVSREKKERFSLILESASTNQTSMYLCASSSPIPGLTDTQYFGPGTRLTVL.

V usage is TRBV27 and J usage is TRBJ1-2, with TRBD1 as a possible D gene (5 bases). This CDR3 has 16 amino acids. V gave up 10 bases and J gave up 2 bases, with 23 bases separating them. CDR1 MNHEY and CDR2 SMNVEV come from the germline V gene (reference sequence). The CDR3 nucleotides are TGTGCCACGCGGTCCCCCGCTAAGGGGTTAAACTATGGCTACACCTTC. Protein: CATRSPAKGLNYGYTF.